Presented here are 11 T cell receptor beta chains from one specimen sequenced in a study of response to subunit inactivated influenza vaccine. TCRdb re-derived calls from the RT-PCR reads in MiXCR, one entry per CDR3 protein. Of some 150,000 distinct CDR3 sequences listed, approximately 12% are singletons. The same sample was also studied in work on T cells expressing NK-cell markers. That report notes: Synthesis of TCR beta cDNA relied on 5'RACE template switching carrying UMIs.

The source was CD8+ T cells sorted from PBMCs, collected 11 to 12 days after vaccination. The receptors originated from a man in his fifties or sixties who received an inactivated influenza vaccine.

This clonotype was detected a few times. The chain recombines TRBV15 with TRBJ2-7; D unresolved. This CDR3 is 12 amino acids long. Per the germline V gene, CDR1 is LNHNV and CDR2 is YYDKDF (reference sequence). V was clipped by 0 bases and J by 4 bases, with 4 bases between them. CDR3 nucleotides: TGTGCCACCAGCAGAGATGGATACGAGCAGTACTTC. Protein sequence: CATSRDGYEQYF.

This clonotype was observed a few times. This chain connects TRBV12-3 or TRBV12-4 to TRBJ1-4; D uncertain. The CDR3 extends over 12 amino acids. Trimming removed 6 bases at V and 8 bases at J, with 10 bases between. The CDR3 sequence is CASSRTGEKLFF. Written as DNA, the CDR3 is TGTGCCAGCAGCCGGACGGGAGAAAAACTGTTTTTT.

As for this clonotype: A much larger clone lies a single base off, so this may be a read error. The chain has TRBV24-1 and TRBJ2-1; weak D call: TRBD1 (5 bases). CDR1 is KGHDR and CDR2 is SFDVKD in the germline V gene. The CDR3 runs 16 residues. The CDR3 DNA sequence: TGTGCCACCACTGATTTGTCTGGGGCCCCCTACAATGAGCAGTTCTTC. This encodes CATTDLSGAPYNEQFF.

This clonotype has just a few counts. CDR3 region: CASSPRGNQPQHF. In nucleotides, the CDR3 is TGCGCCAGCAGCCCCCGTGGCAATCAGCCCCAGCATTTT. This rearrangement joins TRBV5-1 to TRBJ1-5, with unresolved D. The length of the CDR3 is 13 residues. The germline gives CDR1 SGHRS, CDR2 YFSETQ. Trimming took 4 bases from V and 2 from J, leaving 7 bases between them.

This clonotype turned up a few times. The chain carries TRBV5-6 and TRBJ2-3; 9 bases fit TRBD2. The germline CDR1 and CDR2 sequences are SGHDT and YYEEEE. The CDR3 is 18 residues long. V lost 4 bases to trimming and J lost 5 bases; unmatched junction nucleotides: 17. The CDR3 protein is CASSPPPWGSGGEDTQYF. The CDR3 region has the DNA TGTGCCAGCAGCCCCCCCCCATGGGGTAGCGGGGGAGAAGATACGCAGTATTTT. Full variable domain (remainder filled in from reference TRBV5-6 and TRBJ2-3): DAGVTQSPTHLIKTRGQQVTLRCSPKSGHDTVSWYQQALGQGPQFIFQYYEEEERQRGNFPDRFSGHQFPNYSSELNVNALLLGDSALYLCASSPPPWGSGGEDTQYFGPGTRLTVL.

In this sample, this clonotype turned up once. V is TRBV28 and J is TRBJ2-1; D gene ambiguous. Trimming shortened V by 3 bases and J by 9 bases, and 18 bases separated the two germline ends. This CDR3 has 15 amino acids. Per germline, CDR1 MDHEN and CDR2 SYDVKM. The CDR3 DNA reads TGTGCCAGCAGTTTTGGCCCATCCCTCTCGGCTGAGCAGTTCTTC. Translation gives CASSFGPSLSAEQFF.

The V call is TRBV7-9, the J call TRBJ1-2, with D hard to call. The CDR3 totals 15 residues. The V end lost 1 base, the J end lost 7 bases, and 16 bases lay between the germline ends. Looked up from germline, CDR1 is SEHNR and CDR2 is FQNEAQ (reference sequence). The CDR3, as DNA: TGTGCCAGCAGCTTAGATGACGGATCGCGTATTGGCTACACCTTC. Its translation: CASSLDDGSRIGYTF.

The gene calls are TRBV5-1 and TRBJ2-1; 7 bases line up with TRBD2. There are 17 residues in the CDR3. J gave up 5 bases and V 4 bases, and 15 bases lay outside the gene matches. Germline values: CDR1 SGHRS, CDR2 YFSETQ. The CDR3 protein is CASSLLRGGARNNEQFF. CDR3 sequence (DNA): TGCGCCAGCAGCCTCCTCCGCGGGGGTGCTAGGAACAATGAGCAGTTCTTC.

With respect to this clonotype: This may stem from a read error, because a much larger clone lies one nucleotide away. This chain uses TRBV12-3 or TRBV12-4 with TRBJ2-1, with D unresolved. V lost 3 bases and J lost 11, with 8 bases in between. The CDR3 length is 11 residues. This CDR3 reads CASSFSAKQFF. The CDR3 DNA is TGTGCCAGCAGTTTTTCCGCTAAGCAGTTCTTC.

In its sample, this clonotype was seen a few times. This chain joins TRBV6-5 and TRBJ2-3, with D uncertain. The germline CDR1 and CDR2 sequences are MNHEY and SVGAGI. Trimming shortened V by 0 bases and J by 2 bases, and 15 bases separated the two germline ends. The CDR3 has 17 residues. CDR3 amino acids: CASSYSSSGRHTDTQYF. In DNA, the CDR3 is TGTGCCAGCAGTTACTCGTCGTCGGGCCGGCACACAGATACGCAGTATTTT.

This chain uses TRBV6-2 or TRBV6-3 with TRBJ2-7, with TRBD2 matching 8 bases. Trimming at V came to 4 bases and at J to 3 bases, leaving 5 bases not matched to a gene. CDR3 length: 14 residues. Germline CDR1 and CDR2: MNHEY and SVGEGT. This CDR3 is CASSSPGGVYEQYF. CDR3 coding DNA: TGTGCCAGCAGTTCCCCGGGAGGGGTCTACGAGCAGTACTTC.